This T cell receptor (beta chain) was documented in a study of T-cell reconstitution after alpha-beta-depleted transplantation in children. The CDR3 is made up of 13 amino acids. The germline V and J ends were trimmed by 2 bases and 7 bases, with 9 bases remaining between them. The study, taken as a whole, reports: About two months after transplant, alpha-beta T cells reportedly came from several hundred expanded graft clones. It was newly produced T cells that mostly accounted for T-cell counts and diversity one year after transplant.

This clonotype was detected ten times or more. Its antigen is not identified. Preparation of the TCRbeta library was carried out with unique molecular identifiers. TCRdb recomputed calls from the PCR reads with MiXCR, one row per CDR3 protein. The data show around 270,000 distinct CDR3 sequences, nearly 8% seen once. Sequenced here: peripheral blood, sampled 360 days after TCRalphabeta/CD19-depleted stem cell transplant. The TCR sequence derives from a female patient aged 2-9 years who had a stem cell transplant for Fanconi anemia, so the T cells may come from the graft donor. This chain joins TRBV12-3 or TRBV12-4 and TRBJ2-1; D is ambiguous. The CDR3 DNA reads TGTGCCAGCAGTTTACGATTGGGAAATGAGCAGTTCTTC. Translated, it gives CASSLRLGNEQFF.